This T cell receptor beta chain was captured by sequencing in a study of shared clonotypes between healthy human individuals (dated by TCRdb to between 2020 and 2021). Regarding the complete study: A couple of women and a few men aged 18 to 49 years were included in the cohort. For each donor, CD4 naive and CD4 memory were each run on three plates, CD8 naive on two plates, and CD8 memory on one plate. The study deeply sequenced blood TCR repertoires of 5 or 6 healthy adults to estimate repertoire size and the extent of clonotype sharing between individuals. Libraries were prepared and TCR repertoires were sequenced by different laboratories using diverse techniques, in order to increase sequencing depth and limit assay-specific biases. Per donor, leukapheresis produced somewhere between about 0.85 and 8.9 billion PBMCs. Broader findings and caveats from the paper: Because the study included only a small number of donors, the genetic and exposure-history diversity represented was limited. Naive subsets generally had larger estimated clonotype richness than memory subsets. Even with the large sequencing depth, rarefaction of the sorted-subset datasets indicated that sequencing was incomplete. Sampling was restricted to blood, and TCR repertoires in tissue are likely to differ from TCR repertoires in blood. Compared with non-shared clonotypes, the clonotypes found in all four sorted-subset donors had higher generation probabilities. Pairwise subsampling led to the expectation that sequencing depth would affect the degree of clonotype sharing among donors. Sharing across a few donors was observed for around 5% of naive CD4, over 3% of naive CD8, 2% to 2.5% of memory CD4, and over 0.3% of memory CD8 clonotypes.

Inclusive of the bounding cysteine and phenylalanine, the CDR3 is 13 residues long. The sequence is cut down to CDR3 DNA, 39 bases in frame from base 1. Trimming at the junction amounts to 5 bases on V and 8 bases on J, and the germline ends lie 15 bases apart. The germline V gene encodes CDR1 SEHNR and CDR2 FQNEAQ (reference sequence). Comments on this clone: This receptor's antigen is unknown. Base-call qualities are not available, and no considerably larger clone is one nucleotide away.

The donors were healthy, HIV-negative adults with no recently reported acute infections or vaccinations. Every donor was a Caucasian adult residing in Nashville, Tennessee, USA. CD4+ T cells were enriched by magnetic negative selection; naive cells were then positively selected on CD45RA, and the negative fraction formed the memory subset. After blood collection by leukapheresis, PBMCs were isolated using Ficoll-Histopaque density gradient centrifugation and then cryopreserved in the vapor phase of liquid nitrogen. Purity and quantity of every magnetically sorted T cell population were checked by analytical flow cytometry. Genomic DNA was isolated from each sorted fraction and quantified by UV absorbance on a Nanodrop 2000c. Using the deep immunoSEQ assay, multiplex PCR amplified TCR CDR3 regions from genomic DNA. Genomic DNA extracted from each cell subset was distributed evenly over all wells of several immunoSEQ 96-well plates, and each plate served as one replicate. Each replicate PCR for sorted subsets received about 220 ng genomic DNA, equal to about 29,000 T cell genomes. Purified libraries were measured with a Qubit 3.0 fluorometer, size-checked on a Bioanalyzer 2100, and measured again with the KAPA Library Quantification kit. Every immunoSEQ 96-well plate was sequenced on a dedicated single-read 150-cycle Illumina NextSeq 550 flow cell. The source study handled its data this way. Because the immunoSEQ output held only junctional sequences and lacked quality scores, the filtering could not match the filtering applied to full-length reads. To assign V/J genes and CDR3, sequences were annotated using PyIR, a Python wrapper for IgBLAST v1.9, with IMGT germline references. Any read was removed if the V/J assignment was weak (E-value above 1e-6), the CDR3 was missing, or the read contained stop codons, out-of-frame junctions, or ambiguous translated residues. V3J clonotypes were defined as sequences sharing the same inferred V gene, J gene, and CDR3 amino acid sequence. To compute the percentage overlap between repertoires, the number of shared unique clonotypes was divided by the size of the smaller repertoire. Repertoire richness was assessed with RTK rarefaction, the Chao1 estimator, and Recon v2.1 estimates of unobserved clonotypes. OLGA was used to compute generation probabilities for all TCRbeta clonotypes that the gDNA method yielded from a handful of donors. TCRdb re-hosts the immuneACCESS table, in-frame sequences only. Its copies lack some clones; in the studies checked, an unresolved V gene accounts for under half of them, and the cause for the rest is not known. V and J calls and clone size are as listed in that table; D and trimming were resolved from the DNA. This sample has about 2.4 million clones in its table, and roughly 93% of those were observed once. The top ten constitute approximately 0.37% of the sample.

The source of this sequence is a man between 18 and 35 years old in good health. Some clones in this sample may be carry-over from other donors' samples. Sequencing was performed on naive CD4+ T cells from PBMCs. This sample's cell subset or site label indicates: CD45RA+ positively selected. The sequence is built from TRBV7-9 and TRBJ1-2, with TRBD1 as a weak D call on 6 bases. The CDR3 sequence is CASSQGQRVGYTF. DNA sequence: TGTGCCAGCAGCCAAGGACAGAGGGTAGGCTACACCTTC.